These T cell receptor beta chains were read from a single sample in a study of cytomegalovirus exposure and HLA in healthy donors. Sequencing used immunoSEQ multiplex PCR; TCRdb keeps in-frame clones, though not all of them. The sample records more than 95,000 clones, around nine tenths being singletons. The sequenced sample consisted of PBMCs. These receptors all stem from a woman between 18 and 29 years old in good health and CMV-seronegative. The CDR3 runs from the conserved cysteine through the conserved F or W. A D gene is named only where the DNA matches it firmly. The size entry is marked missing in some rows and otherwise reads once, few, many or a size class.

-	-	TRBV30	TRBJ1-6	TGTGCCTGGAGTACAGAATCAAATTCACCCCTCCACTTT	CAWSTESNSPLHF
-	-	TRBV20-1	TRBJ1-2	TGCAGTGCTACCGACAGAGATGGCTACACCTTC	CSATDRDGYTF
TRBD1	-	TRBV30	TRBJ1-1	TGTGCCTGGAGTGCCAAGGGGACAGCTGAAGCTTTCTTT	CAWSAKGTAEAFF
-	-	TRBV5-4	TRBJ1-4	TGTGCCAGCAGCCGGGAGCACTCAGGGAATGAAAAACTGTTTTTT	CASSREHSGNEKLFF
-	-	TRBV10-3	TRBJ1-4	TGTGCCATCAGTGAGTCGACCGGGAGATATGAAAAACTGTTTTTT	CAISESTGRYEKLFF
-	-	TRBV9	TRBJ2-1	TGTGCCAGCAGCGTAGGTGCAGGGGATGAGCAGTTCTTC	CASSVGAGDEQFF
-	-	TRBV5-6	TRBJ1-5	TGTGCCAGCAGCTTGGAGGTGGGGCAGGGTAGCAATCAGCCCCAGCATTTT	CASSLEVGQGSNQPQHF
-	-	TRBV7-2	TRBJ1-5	TGTGCCAGCAGCTTAGGGACTTTTGGGCAGCCCCAGCATTTT	CASSLGTFGQPQHF
TRBD1	few	TRBV4-1	TRBJ2-7	TGCGCCAGCAGCCCGGGACAGTACGAGCAGTACTTC	CASSPGQYEQYF
-	once	TRBV6-1	TRBJ1-1	TGTGCCAGCAGCACCGGACAGAAAGCTTTCTTT	CASSTGQKAFF
TRBD1	-	TRBV10-1	TRBJ1-6	TGCGCCAGCAGTGGGGGGGGCAGGGGGCGTAATTCACCCCTCCACTTT	CASSGGGRGRNSPLHF
TRBD1	-	TRBV19	TRBJ1-6	TGTGCCAGTAGGAGGGGGCGTTGGGGGCCGAATTCACCCCTCCACTTT	CASRRGRWGPNSPLHF
-	-	TRBV30	TRBJ2-7	TGTGCCTGGAGTGCTGGGGACTGGTCCTACGAGCAGTACTTC	CAWSAGDWSYEQYF
-	-	TRBV25-1	TRBJ1-2	TGTGCCAGCAGTGACAGGGCTGGCTACACCTTC	CASSDRAGYTF
-	-	TRBV18	TRBJ2-5	TGTGCCAGCTCACCCTGGCAGGGCGAGACCCAGTACTTC	CASSPWQGETQYF
-	-	TRBV10-3	TRBJ1-5	TGTGCCATCAGTGCGGGTAGCTATCAGCCCCAGCATTTT	CAISAGSYQPQHF
TRBD1	-	TRBV2	TRBJ1-2	TGTGCCAGCAGAGGGACAGTCTATGGCTACACCTTC	CASRGTVYGYTF
-	-	TRBV19	TRBJ1-5	TGTGCCAGTACCATAGGGGTGGCAGGGCGAGAACAGCCCCAGCATTTT	CASTIGVAGREQPQHF
TRBD1	-	TRBV2	TRBJ1-3	TGTGCCAGCAGTTGGGACAGGGGGAGAAACACCATATATTTT	CASSWDRGRNTIYF
TRBD2	-	TRBV7-6	TRBJ2-1	TGTGCCAGCAGCCGGAGACTAGCGGGAGTATCAGGCAATGAGCAGTTCTTC	CASSRRLAGVSGNEQFF
-	-	TRBV7-2	TRBJ2-7	TGTGCCAGCAGCCCGCAGACAGGAAGGCCCTACGAGCAGTACTTC	CASSPQTGRPYEQYF
TRBD2	-	TRBV15	TRBJ2-1	TGTGCCACCCAAACTAGCGGGGGGAGCTCCTACAATGAGCAGTTCTTC	CATQTSGGSSYNEQFF
TRBD1	-	TRBV2	TRBJ2-1	TGTGCCAGGGGGACAGTGAACAATGAGCAGTTCTTC	CARGTVNNEQFF
TRBD2	-	TRBV7-6	TRBJ2-1	TGTGCCAGCAGCTTCGGGACTAGAAGGTGGGGTGAGCAGTTCTTC	CASSFGTRRWGEQFF
TRBD2	-	TRBV28	TRBJ2-7	TGTGCCAGCTGTGTATGGGGGACTAGCGGCGTAGAGCAGTACTTC	CASCVWGTSGVEQYF
TRBD1	-	TRBV28	TRBJ2-5	TGTGCCAGCAGTTTGGGACAGCTCATGGAGACCCAGTACTTC	CASSLGQLMETQYF
TRBD1	-	TRBV6-5	TRBJ1-2	TGTGCCAGCAGCCGGACAGGGGGATATGGCTACACCTTC	CASSRTGGYGYTF
TRBD1	-	TRBV2	TRBJ2-7	TGTGCCAGCAGTGCTTGGGACAGGGGGCTCGACGAGCAGTACTTC	CASSAWDRGLDEQYF
-	-	TRBV5-8	TRBJ2-3	TGTGCCAGCAGCTTGGCTAGCGGCACAGATACGCAGTATTTT	CASSLASGTDTQYF
TRBD1	-	TRBV6-6	TRBJ1-2	TGTGCCAGCAGTGCGACAGGGACCGGCTACACCTTC	CASSATGTGYTF
-	-	TRBV5-6	TRBJ2-5	TGTGCCAGCAGCTTGGGGGTCAGTCTGGTATCGGGAGAGACCCAGTACTTC	CASSLGVSLVSGETQYF
TRBD2	-	TRBV5-1	TRBJ2-1	TGCGCCAGCAGCTTGGGACTAGCGGGGAGAATTTTCTACAATGAGCAGTTCTTC	CASSLGLAGRIFYNEQFF
-	-	TRBV6-1	TRBJ1-5	TGTGCCAGCAGTGATGGGCGGGGGCCCGGTCAGCCCCAGCATTTT	CASSDGRGPGQPQHF
-	-	TRBV7-6	TRBJ1-1	TGTGCCAGCAGCTTAGCGGGTTCTCACAGAACGAACACTGAAGCTTTCTTT	CASSLAGSHRTNTEAFF
-	-	TRBV19	TRBJ1-5	TGTGCCAGTAGTATGGGGGGGGCCACAGGGTCTCAGCCCCAGCATTTT	CASSMGGATGSQPQHF
TRBD1	few	TRBV27	TRBJ1-2	TGTGCCAGCAGAGCACAGGGGTCTAACAATGGCTACACCTTC	CASRAQGSNNGYTF
TRBD2	-	TRBV5-6	TRBJ2-1	TGTGCCAGCAGCTTATATAGCGGGAATGAGCAGTTCTTC	CASSLYSGNEQFF
-	-	TRBV4-2	TRBJ1-6	TGTGCCAGCAGCCAAGAATTTGGGGGGGCGGGTTCACCCCTCCACTTT	CASSQEFGGAGSPLHF
-	-	TRBV19	TRBJ2-7	TGTGCCAGTAGTATCGCGGCCTCCTACGAGCAGTACTTC	CASSIAASYEQYF
TRBD1	-	TRBV13	TRBJ1-2	TGTGCCAGCAGCTACTCGGACAGGGGAGATGGCTACACCTTC	CASSYSDRGDGYTF
-	-	TRBV19	TRBJ2-2	TGTGCCAGTAGTATCCAACCTTACAGGGCATTCACCGGGGAGCTGTTTTTT	CASSIQPYRAFTGELFF
-	-	TRBV18	TRBJ1-2	TGTGCCAGCTCACCCGCGACAGACTATGGCTACACCTTC	CASSPATDYGYTF
TRBD1	-	TRBV9	TRBJ1-3	TGTGCCAGCAGCGCCAGGGGGACCATCTCTGGAAACACCATATATTTT	CASSARGTISGNTIYF
-	-	TRBV2	TRBJ1-2	TGTGCCAGCAGTGAGCAGGGGTGGTTCTATGGCTACACCTTC	CASSEQGWFYGYTF
-	-	TRBV5-8	TRBJ1-1	TGTGCCAGCAGCTTGGGCCTTAGGCAGGGTGAAGCTTTCTTT	CASSLGLRQGEAFF